At least ten counts were recorded for the clone carrying this T cell receptor (beta chain). Germline CDR1 LGHNA, CDR2 YNFKEQ. Trimming cost V 0 bases and J 4 bases; bases outside gene matches: 9. CDR3 length: 16 residues. The source of the sample is a study of T-cell reconstitution after alpha-beta-depleted transplantation in children. A TCRbeta library incorporating unique molecular identifiers was prepared. One entry per CDR3 protein, called by TCRdb with MiXCR from the PCR reads. The table has 700,000 or so distinct CDR3 sequences, about an eighth seen once. The rearrangement joins TRBV4-2 to TRBJ2-7; TRBD2 matches at 7 bases. The receptor was derived from a girl aged 2-10 years with congenital amegakaryocytic thrombocytopenia, due to receive a stem cell transplant. The specimen was PBMCs, collected before TCRalphabeta/CD19-depleted stem cell transplant. The CDR3 DNA reads as TGTGCCAGCAGCCAAGATGGGAGGGCCTCCATATACGAGCAGTACTTC. Translating gives CASSQDGRASIYEQYF.